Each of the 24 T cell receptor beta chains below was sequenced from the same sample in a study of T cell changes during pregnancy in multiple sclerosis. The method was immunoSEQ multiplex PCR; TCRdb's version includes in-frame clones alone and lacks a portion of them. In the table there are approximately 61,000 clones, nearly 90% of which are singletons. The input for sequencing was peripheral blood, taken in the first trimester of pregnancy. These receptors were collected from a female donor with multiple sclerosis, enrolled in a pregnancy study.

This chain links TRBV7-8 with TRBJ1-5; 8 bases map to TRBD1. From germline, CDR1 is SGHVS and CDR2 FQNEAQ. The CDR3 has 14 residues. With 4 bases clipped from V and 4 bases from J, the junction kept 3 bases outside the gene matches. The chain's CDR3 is CASSSDRGNQPQHF. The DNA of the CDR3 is TGTGCCAGCAGCTCTGACAGGGGAAATCAGCCCCAGCATTTT.

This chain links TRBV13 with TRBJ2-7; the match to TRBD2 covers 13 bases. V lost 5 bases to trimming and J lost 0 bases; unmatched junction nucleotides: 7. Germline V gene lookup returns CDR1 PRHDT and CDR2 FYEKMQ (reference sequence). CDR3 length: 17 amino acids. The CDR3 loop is CASSTGLAGVPSYEQYF. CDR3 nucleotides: TGTGCCAGCAGCACCGGACTAGCGGGAGTACCCTCCTACGAGCAGTACTTC.

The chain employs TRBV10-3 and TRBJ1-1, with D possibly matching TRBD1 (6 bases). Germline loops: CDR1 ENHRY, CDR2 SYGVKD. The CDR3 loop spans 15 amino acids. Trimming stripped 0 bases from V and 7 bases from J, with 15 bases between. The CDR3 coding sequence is TGTGCCATCAGTGAGTCGACAGGCCGCAGCCGTGAAGCTTTCTTT. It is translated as CAISESTGRSREAFF.

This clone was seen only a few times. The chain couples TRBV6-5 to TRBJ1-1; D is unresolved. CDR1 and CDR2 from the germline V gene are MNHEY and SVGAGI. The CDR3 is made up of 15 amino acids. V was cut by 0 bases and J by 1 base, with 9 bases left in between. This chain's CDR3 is CASSYSSVANTEAFF. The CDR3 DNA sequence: TGTGCCAGCAGTTACTCGAGTGTCGCGAACACTGAAGCTTTCTTT.

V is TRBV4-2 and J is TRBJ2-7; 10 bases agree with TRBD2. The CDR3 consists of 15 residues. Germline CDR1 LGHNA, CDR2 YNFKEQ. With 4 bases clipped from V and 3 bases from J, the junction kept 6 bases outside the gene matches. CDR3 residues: CASSPSSGSIYEQYF. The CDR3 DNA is TGTGCCAGCAGCCCATCTAGCGGGAGTATCTACGAGCAGTACTTC.

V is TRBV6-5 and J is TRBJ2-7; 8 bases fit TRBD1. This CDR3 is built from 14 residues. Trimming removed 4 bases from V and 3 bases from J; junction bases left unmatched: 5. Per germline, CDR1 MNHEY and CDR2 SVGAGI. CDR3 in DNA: TGTGCCAGCAGTTTCGGGACAGGCCACTACGAGCAGTACTTC. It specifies CASSFGTGHYEQYF.

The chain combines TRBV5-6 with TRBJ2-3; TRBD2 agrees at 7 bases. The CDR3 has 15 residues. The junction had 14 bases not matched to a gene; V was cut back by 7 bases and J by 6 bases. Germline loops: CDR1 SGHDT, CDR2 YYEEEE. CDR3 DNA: TGTGCCAGCTACGGGAGGCGGGAGCCAGAGGATACGCAGTATTTT. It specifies CASYGRREPEDTQYF.

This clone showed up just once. The CDR3: CASSLRLAAYNEQFF. The CDR3 nucleotides are TGCGCCAGCAGCTTGAGACTAGCGGCCTACAATGAGCAGTTCTTC. V gene TRBV5-1 combines with J gene TRBJ2-1; 9 nucleotides match TRBD2. The CDR3 is made up of 15 amino acids. The junction had 1 base not matched to a gene; V was cut back by 1 base and J by 2 bases. CDR1 is SGHRS and CDR2 is YFSETQ in the germline V gene. Drawing the rest from reference TRBV5-1 and TRBJ2-1, the complete variable domain is KAGVTQTPRYLIKTRGQQVTLSCSPISGHRSVSWYQQTPGQGLQFLFEYFSETQRNKGNFPGRFSGRQFSNSRSEMNVSTLELGDSALYLCASSLRLAAYNEQFFGPGTRLTVL.

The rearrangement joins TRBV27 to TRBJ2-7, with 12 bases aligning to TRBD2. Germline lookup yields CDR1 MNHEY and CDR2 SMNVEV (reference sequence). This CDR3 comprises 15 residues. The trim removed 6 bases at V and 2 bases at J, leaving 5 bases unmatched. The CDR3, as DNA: TGTGCCAGCAGCATACTAGCGGGAGGTGCCTACGAGCAGTACTTC. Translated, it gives CASSILAGGAYEQYF.

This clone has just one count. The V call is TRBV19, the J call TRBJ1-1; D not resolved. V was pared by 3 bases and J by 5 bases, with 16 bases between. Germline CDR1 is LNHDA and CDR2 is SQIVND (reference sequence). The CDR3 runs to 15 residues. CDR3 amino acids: CASSMMREGRTEAFF. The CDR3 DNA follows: TGTGCCAGTAGTATGATGAGGGAGGGCCGGACTGAAGCTTTCTTT.

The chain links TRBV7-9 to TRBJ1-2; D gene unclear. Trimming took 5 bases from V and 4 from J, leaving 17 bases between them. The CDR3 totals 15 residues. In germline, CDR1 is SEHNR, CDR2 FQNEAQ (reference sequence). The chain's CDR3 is CASSHMNKRGYGYTF. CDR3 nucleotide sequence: TGTGCCAGCAGCCATATGAACAAGCGTGGCTATGGCTACACCTTC.

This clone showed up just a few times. The CDR3 DNA reads TGTGCCAGCAGCGGGGACAGCTACGAGCAGTACTTC. Its translation is CASSGDSYEQYF. The genes are TRBV7-2 and TRBJ2-7, with 7 bases fitting TRBD1. Germline trimming cut 5 bases from V and 3 bases from J; bases unmatched to any gene: 1. This CDR3 comprises 12 residues. CDR1 SGHTA and CDR2 FQGNSA come from the germline V gene.

This CDR3 reads CASSQALAGGNEQYF. The CDR3 DNA follows: TGCGCCAGCAGCCAGGCACTAGCGGGAGGCAACGAGCAGTACTTC. The V gene is TRBV4-1, the J gene TRBJ2-7; TRBD2 agrees at 12 bases. The CDR3 spans 15 residues. The trim removed 3 bases at V and 5 bases at J, leaving 5 bases unmatched. CDR1 MGHRA and CDR2 YSYEKL come from the germline V gene.

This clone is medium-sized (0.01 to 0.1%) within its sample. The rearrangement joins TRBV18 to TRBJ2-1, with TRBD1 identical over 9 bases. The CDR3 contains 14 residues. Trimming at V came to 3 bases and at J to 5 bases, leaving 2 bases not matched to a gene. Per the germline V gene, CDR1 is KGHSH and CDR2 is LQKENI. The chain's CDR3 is CASSPRDRDNEQFF. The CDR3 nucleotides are TGTGCCAGCTCACCGCGGGACAGGGACAATGAGCAGTTCTTC.

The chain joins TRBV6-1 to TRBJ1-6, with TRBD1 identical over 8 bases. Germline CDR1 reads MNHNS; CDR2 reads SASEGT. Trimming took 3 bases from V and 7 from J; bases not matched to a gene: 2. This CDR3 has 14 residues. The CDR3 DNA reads TGTGCCAGCAGTGAGGGACAGGACAATTCACCCCTCCACTTT. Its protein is CASSEGQDNSPLHF.

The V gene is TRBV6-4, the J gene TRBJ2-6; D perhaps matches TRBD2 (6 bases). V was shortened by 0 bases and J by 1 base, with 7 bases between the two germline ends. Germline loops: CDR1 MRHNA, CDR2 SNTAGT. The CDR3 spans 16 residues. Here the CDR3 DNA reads TGTGCCAGCAGTGACTCGAGCGGGTCTGGGGCCAACGTCCTGACTTTC. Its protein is CASSDSSGSGANVLTF.

DNA of the CDR3: TGTGCCAGCAGCATTATAGGGGTGTCGCTCTACAATGAGCAGTTCTTC. This translates into CASSIIGVSLYNEQFF. The chain carries TRBV4-2 and TRBJ2-1, with TRBD1 as a possible D gene (5 bases). V lost 5 bases and J 3 bases, leaving 17 bases between the germline ends. The CDR3 spans 16 residues. Germline loops: CDR1 LGHNA, CDR2 YNFKEQ.

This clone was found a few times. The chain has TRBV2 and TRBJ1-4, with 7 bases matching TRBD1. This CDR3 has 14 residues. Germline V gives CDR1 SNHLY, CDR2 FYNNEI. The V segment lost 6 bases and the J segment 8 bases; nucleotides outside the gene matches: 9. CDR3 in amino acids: CASRQQGNSEKLFF. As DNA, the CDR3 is TGTGCCAGCAGGCAACAGGGGAATTCAGAAAAACTGTTTTTT.

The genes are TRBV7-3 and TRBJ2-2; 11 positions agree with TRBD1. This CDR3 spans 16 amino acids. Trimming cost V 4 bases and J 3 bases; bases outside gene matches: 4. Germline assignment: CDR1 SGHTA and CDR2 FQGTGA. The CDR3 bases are TGTGCCAGCAGCTCTCCGGGACAGGGGGACACCGGGGAGCTGTTTTTT. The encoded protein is CASSSPGQGDTGELFF.

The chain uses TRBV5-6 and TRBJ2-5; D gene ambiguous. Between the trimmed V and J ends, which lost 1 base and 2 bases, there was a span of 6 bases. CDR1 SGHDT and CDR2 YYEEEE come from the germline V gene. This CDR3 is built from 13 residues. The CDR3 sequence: CASSLRSQETQYF. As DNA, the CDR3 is TGTGCCAGCAGCTTGCGCAGTCAAGAGACCCAGTACTTC. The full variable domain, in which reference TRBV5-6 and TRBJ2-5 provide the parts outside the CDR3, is DAGVTQSPTHLIKTRGQQVTLRCSPKSGHDTVSWYQQALGQGPQFIFQYYEEEERQRGNFPDRFSGHQFPNYSSELNVNALLLGDSALYLCASSLRSQETQYFGPGTRLLVL.

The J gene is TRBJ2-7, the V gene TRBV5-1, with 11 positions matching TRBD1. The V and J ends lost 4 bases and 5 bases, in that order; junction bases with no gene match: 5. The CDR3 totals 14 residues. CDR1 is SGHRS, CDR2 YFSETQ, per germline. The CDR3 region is CASSTGTGGNEQYF. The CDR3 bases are TGCGCCAGCAGCACCGGGACAGGGGGTAACGAGCAGTACTTC.

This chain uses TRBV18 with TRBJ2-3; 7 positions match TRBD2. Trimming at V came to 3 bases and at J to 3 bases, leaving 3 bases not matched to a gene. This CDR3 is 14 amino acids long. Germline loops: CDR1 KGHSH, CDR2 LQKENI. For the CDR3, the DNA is TGTGCCAGCTCACCTCCCGGGGGGACAGATACGCAGTATTTT. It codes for CASSPPGGTDTQYF.

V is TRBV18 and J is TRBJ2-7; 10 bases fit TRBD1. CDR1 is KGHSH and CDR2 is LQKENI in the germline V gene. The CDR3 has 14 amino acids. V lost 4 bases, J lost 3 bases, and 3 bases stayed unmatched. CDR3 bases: TGTGCCAGCTCACAAAGGGACAGGGGCTACGAGCAGTACTTC. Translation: CASSQRDRGYEQYF.

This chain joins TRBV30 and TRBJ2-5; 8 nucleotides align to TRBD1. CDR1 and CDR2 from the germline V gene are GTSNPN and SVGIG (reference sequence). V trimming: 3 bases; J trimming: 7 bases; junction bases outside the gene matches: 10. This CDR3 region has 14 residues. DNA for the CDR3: TGTGCCTGGAGGCCCCCTACAGGGGGATGGACCCAGTACTTC. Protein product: CAWRPPTGGWTQYF.